The 13 T cell receptor beta chains below come from one sample, sequenced in a study of T cell responses to AZD1222 COVID-19 vaccine. Clones were sequenced by immunoSEQ multiplex PCR, and TCRdb holds only the in-frame ones, with some missing. The sample lists about 140,000 clones; about 90% were seen once. The sequences come from peripheral blood, collected on day 0 of AZD1222 vaccination. Receptor source: an adult in good health.

J is TRBJ2-5 and V is TRBV19; unclear D gene. The V and J ends lost 2 bases and 2 bases respectively, with 6 bases between them. Germline V gives CDR1 LNHDA, CDR2 SQIVND (reference sequence). This CDR3 is built from 13 residues. CDR3 amino acids: CASSISLQETQYF. The CDR3 coding sequence is TGTGCCAGTAGTATAAGTCTACAAGAGACCCAGTACTTC.

The CDR3 DNA follows: TGTGCCAGTAGTATCTTCTCGGGACACCAAGCTAACTATGGCTACACCTTC. Translation: CASSIFSGHQANYGYTF. V is TRBV19 and J is TRBJ1-2; a possible D gene is TRBD1 (6 bases). Germline lookup yields CDR1 LNHDA and CDR2 SQIVND (reference sequence). V lost 3 bases and J lost 0, with 17 bases in between. There are 17 residues in the CDR3.

The V call is TRBV7-9, the J call TRBJ1-5; TRBD1 might be the D (6 bases). Germline lookup yields CDR1 SEHNR and CDR2 FQNEAQ (reference sequence). V was cut by 5 bases and J by 5 bases, with 13 bases left in between. The CDR3 spans 14 residues. As DNA, the CDR3 is TGTGCCAGCAGCCAACAGGGCTCTCATCAGCCCCAGCATTTT. Protein product: CASSQQGSHQPQHF.

The chain joins TRBV11-2 to TRBJ1-2; no clear D gene. Trimming left V 2 bases short and J 4 bases short, with 5 bases between. The V gene's germline CDR1 is SGHAT and CDR2 FQNNGV. The CDR3 is 12 amino acids. The CDR3 reads CASSLRGYGYTF. The CDR3 DNA follows: TGTGCCAGCAGCTTAAGAGGCTATGGCTACACCTTC.

In its sample, this clone was seen a few times. This chain joins TRBV4-1 and TRBJ2-3; D is ambiguous. Germline loops: CDR1 MGHRA, CDR2 YSYEKL. V dropped 2 bases and J dropped 1 base, with 19 bases sitting between them. The length of the CDR3 is 18 residues. The CDR3 reads CASSQSPLRLRGTDTQYF. As DNA, the CDR3 is TGCGCCAGCAGCCAAAGTCCTTTGCGGCTGAGAGGCACAGATACGCAGTATTTT.

This rearrangement joins TRBV2 to TRBJ1-2, with TRBD1 matching over 8 bases. The germline V gene has CDR1 SNHLY and CDR2 FYNNEI. The CDR3 runs to 12 residues. Unmatched junction bases numbered 4, after V lost 5 bases and J lost 8 bases. The CDR3 DNA follows: TGTGCCAGCAGTACCCGGACAGGGGGCTACACCTTC. This gives the protein CASSTRTGGYTF.

The J gene is TRBJ2-7, the V gene TRBV3-1 (or the pseudogene TRBV3-2), with D unresolved. The germline V gene has CDR1 LGHDT and CDR2 YNNKEL (reference sequence). This CDR3 is 12 amino acids long. V lost 1 base and J lost 2, with 3 bases in between. The CDR3, as DNA: TGTGCCAGCAGCCAAGTACCCTACGAGCAGTACTTC. This translates into CASSQVPYEQYF.

The CDR3 here is CASSPRVAGHNEQFF. In DNA form, the CDR3 reads TGTGCCAGCAGCCCCCGGGTAGCGGGGCACAATGAGCAGTTCTTC. The J gene is TRBJ2-1, the V gene TRBV7-3, with 8 bases matching TRBD2. The ends lost 5 bases at V and 5 bases at J; junction bases unmatched: 8. Germline V gene sequence: CDR1 SGHTA, CDR2 FQGTGA. This CDR3 has 15 amino acids.

The count of this clone is one. This chain connects TRBV29-1 to TRBJ1-3; D might be TRBD1 (5 bases). The V end lost 6 bases, the J end lost 5 bases, and 14 bases lay between the germline ends. This CDR3 comprises 13 residues. From germline, CDR1 is SQVTM and CDR2 ANQGSEA. Here the CDR3 reads CSVAWGERNTIYF. In DNA form, the CDR3 reads TGCAGCGTCGCATGGGGGGAGAGAAACACCATATATTTT.

The chain employs TRBV24-1 and TRBJ2-1, with 7 nucleotides matching TRBD2. J lost 4 bases, V lost 7 bases, and 9 bases had no gene match. Germline values: CDR1 KGHDR, CDR2 SFDVKD. The CDR3 has 15 amino acids. The CDR3 loop is CATSAIGEGYNEQFF. DNA of the CDR3: TGTGCCACCAGCGCTATCGGGGAGGGGTACAATGAGCAGTTCTTC.

The CDR3 is CAWSVRRGAGYTF. The CDR3 coding sequence is TGTGCCTGGAGTGTACGACGGGGCGCTGGCTACACCTTC. The chain links TRBV30 to TRBJ1-2; D may be TRBD1 (5 bases). CDR1 and CDR2 from the germline V gene are GTSNPN and SVGIG (reference sequence). V lost 0 bases and J lost 7, with 12 bases in between. The CDR3 sequence is 13 residues long.

The chain's CDR3 is CAWKAGLIPGELFF. Written as DNA, the CDR3 is TGTGCCTGGAAAGCGGGATTGATACCGGGGGAGCTGTTTTTT. The chain is built from TRBV30 and TRBJ2-2; 7 bases line up with TRBD2. This CDR3 has 14 amino acids. CDR1 is GTSNPN and CDR2 is SVGIG in the germline V gene (reference sequence). Trimming took 4 bases from V and 8 from J; bases not matched to a gene: 10.

The rearrangement links TRBV6-2 or TRBV6-3 to TRBJ1-1; weak D call: TRBD1 (5 bases). Trimming shortened V by 2 bases and J by 4 bases, and 14 bases separated the two germline ends. The CDR3 length is 15 residues. Germline loops: CDR1 MNHEY, CDR2 SVGEGT. CDR3 bases: TGTGCCAGCAGTTACGGGCAGGGAGGTAGCACTGAAGCTTTCTTT. Translating gives CASSYGQGGSTEAFF.